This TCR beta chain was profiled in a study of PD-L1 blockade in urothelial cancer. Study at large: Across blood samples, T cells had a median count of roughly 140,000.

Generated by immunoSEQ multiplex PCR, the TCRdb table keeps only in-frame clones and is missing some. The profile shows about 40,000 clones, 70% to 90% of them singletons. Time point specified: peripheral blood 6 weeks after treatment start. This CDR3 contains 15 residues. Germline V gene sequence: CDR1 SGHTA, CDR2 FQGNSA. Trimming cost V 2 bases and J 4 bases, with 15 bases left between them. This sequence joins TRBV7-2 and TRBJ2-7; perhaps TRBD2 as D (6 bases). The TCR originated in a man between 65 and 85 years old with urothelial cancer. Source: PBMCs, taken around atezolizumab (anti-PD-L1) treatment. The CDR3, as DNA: TGTGCCAGCAGCTTATCAGCGGGCATCGGGTACGAGCAGTACTTC. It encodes CASSLSAGIGYEQYF.